The sequence of this TCR beta chain was determined in a study of blood T cells in healthy people across ages. V lost 8 bases, J lost 8 bases, and 17 bases stayed unmatched. The V gene's germline CDR1 is MDHEN and CDR2 SYDVKM. This CDR3 contains 15 residues. Through a sample-barcoded 5' primer and a J-beta primer mix, a second PCR was run for roughly 7 to 12 cycles. TCRdb re-analysed the 5' RACE reads in MiXCR, keeping a single row per CDR3 protein. The table records about 1,400,000 distinct CDR3 sequences, roughly 40% of them present only once. This clonotype was counted a few times. V and J are TRBV28 and TRBJ1-2; 7 bases map to TRBD1. Sequenced material: blood. The receptor comes from a woman aged 18-35 years in good health. The CDR3 nucleotides are TGTGCCAGCTCCCCGCGAACCGGGACAGCCAAGGGCTACACCTTC. Amino acids: CASSPRTGTAKGYTF.